The 31 T cell receptor beta chains listed next were all sequenced from one sample in a study of control samples from healthy donors and cancer patients. Repertoires were generated with immunoSEQ multiplex PCR, while TCRdb's copy carries only in-frame clones and drops some. The sample lists roughly 150,000 clones, over 90% seen once, with 2.4% in the top ten. Material: blood. The origin of the receptors is a man between 50 and 59 years old in good health.

This clone was detected only a few times. The chain uses TRBV4-1 and TRBJ2-1; 11 positions agree with TRBD2. Looked up from germline, CDR1 is MGHRA and CDR2 is YSYEKL. The CDR3 runs 15 residues. Trimming took 6 bases from V and 7 from J; bases not matched to a gene: 8. CDR3 coding DNA: TGCGCCAGCAGGCCCCTAACTAGCGGGAGTAATGAGCAGTTCTTC. It is translated as CASRPLTSGSNEQFF.

The J gene is TRBJ2-1, the V gene TRBV29-1; D is perhaps TRBD2 (5 bases). Trimming removed 0 bases at V and 2 bases at J, with 17 bases between. The CDR3 has 17 residues. Germline CDR1 SQVTM, CDR2 ANQGSEA. CDR3: CSVEDGARLLTYNEQFF. The CDR3 region has the DNA TGCAGCGTTGAAGACGGAGCCCGACTATTGACCTACAATGAGCAGTTCTTC.

V is TRBV27 and J is TRBJ1-1, with no clear D. Trimming removed 1 base at V and 1 base at J, with 10 bases between. The CDR3 consists of 15 residues. CDR1 MNHEY and CDR2 SMNVEV come from the germline V gene (reference sequence). The CDR3 sequence: CASSLYSGTNTEAFF. In DNA, the CDR3 is TGTGCCAGCAGTTTATATTCGGGAACGAACACTGAAGCTTTCTTT.

DNA of the CDR3: TGTGCCAGCAGCCAAGACCCTAGGCCGGGTACGCAGTATTTT. This translates into CASSQDPRPGTQYF. The rearrangement uses TRBV3-1 (or the pseudogene TRBV3-2) and TRBJ2-3; D not certain. Germline assignment: CDR1 LGHDT and CDR2 YNNKEL (reference sequence). V was clipped by 0 bases and J by 8 bases, with 12 bases between them. The length of the CDR3 is 14 residues.

The rearrangement joins TRBV30 to TRBJ2-7, with TRBD2 identical over 14 bases. The CDR3 length is 14 residues. J gave up 2 bases and V 4 bases, and 1 base lay outside the gene matches. Per the germline V gene, CDR1 is GTSNPN and CDR2 is SVGIG (reference sequence). The CDR3 spells CAWKGLAGAYEQYF. DNA for the CDR3: TGTGCCTGGAAGGGACTAGCGGGAGCCTACGAGCAGTACTTC.

V is TRBV18 and J is TRBJ1-4, with D perhaps matching TRBD1 (5 bases). In germline, CDR1 is KGHSH, CDR2 LQKENI. V gave up 3 bases and J gave up 5 bases, with 10 bases separating them. The CDR3 is 14 residues long. The CDR3 sequence: CASSPVGVNEKLFF. CDR3 nucleotide sequence: TGTGCCAGCTCACCGGTAGGGGTAAATGAAAAACTGTTTTTT.

The rearrangement joins TRBV28 to TRBJ2-7, with a tentative D call TRBD2 (5 bases). The CDR3 has 13 amino acids. Between the trimmed V and J ends, which lost 3 bases and 3 bases, there was a span of 9 bases. Germline lookup yields CDR1 MDHEN and CDR2 SYDVKM. CDR3 nucleotides: TGTGCCAGCAGTTTTGGACTGTACTACGAGCAGTACTTC. It yields the protein CASSFGLYYEQYF.

This chain connects TRBV4-1 to TRBJ2-1, with 8 bases identical to TRBD1. The CDR3 is made up of 18 amino acids. With V trimmed by 0 bases and J by 0 bases, 7 bases remained unmatched. The germline V gene has CDR1 MGHRA and CDR2 YSYEKL. CDR3 loop: CASSQDGTGGSSYNEQFF. The DNA of the CDR3 is TGCGCCAGCAGCCAAGACGGGACAGGTGGAAGCTCCTACAATGAGCAGTTCTTC.

The chain employs TRBV6-1 and TRBJ2-1; TRBD1 aligns across 7 bases. The CDR3 consists of 18 residues. Germline V gene data show CDR1 as MNHNS and CDR2 as SASEGT. The V gene end was trimmed by 1 base and the J gene end by 2 bases; junction bases not matched to a gene: 11. The CDR3 nucleotides read TGTGCCAGCAGTGAAGGCCGATACGGGACAGATCCCTACAATGAGCAGTTCTTC. Protein product: CASSEGRYGTDPYNEQFF.

This chain connects TRBV19 to TRBJ2-4; D is possibly TRBD2 (5 bases). The CDR3 has 14 residues. Looked up from germline, CDR1 is LNHDA and CDR2 is SQIVND (reference sequence). Trimming left V 4 bases short and J 7 bases short, with 14 bases between. CDR3 loop: CASSTGNPGNIQYF. CDR3 DNA: TGTGCCAGTAGTACCGGGAACCCTGGGAACATTCAGTACTTC. Full variable domain (remainder filled in from reference TRBV19 and TRBJ2-4): DGGITQSPKYLFRKEGQNVTLSCEQNLNHDAMYWYRQDPGQGLRLIYYSQIVNDFQKGDIAEGYSVSREKKESFPLTVTSAQKNPTAFYLCASSTGNPGNIQYFGAGTRLSVL.

V and J are TRBV9 and TRBJ1-3; TRBD1 is a possible D gene (6 bases). Germline V gene data show CDR1 as SGDLS and CDR2 as YYNGEE. CDR3 size: 16 residues. The V end was cut by 4 bases, the J end by 0 bases, with 14 bases between. The CDR3 protein is CASSPPGTLSGNTIYF. DNA of the CDR3: TGTGCCAGCAGCCCCCCAGGGACACTCTCTGGAAACACCATATATTTT.

The chain couples TRBV7-2 to TRBJ1-2, with D maybe TRBD1 (5 bases). CDR1 is SGHTA and CDR2 is FQGNSA in the germline V gene. The CDR3 covers 14 residues. Trimming removed 5 bases from V and 8 bases from J, with 18 bases in between. CDR3 loop: CASSPRTSAMGYTF. In DNA, the CDR3 is TGTGCCAGCAGCCCTCGGACAAGTGCTATGGGCTACACCTTC.

This chain joins TRBV2 and TRBJ2-2, with 8 bases identical to TRBD2. This CDR3 is 15 amino acids long. V gave up 3 bases and J gave up 6 bases; unmatched junction bases: 6. Germline lookup yields CDR1 SNHLY and CDR2 FYNNEI. The CDR3 here is CASSDPSGSAGELFF. The CDR3 bases are TGTGCCAGCAGTGACCCCAGCGGGAGCGCCGGGGAGCTGTTTTTT.

The V call is TRBV9, the J call TRBJ2-3; 7 bases map to TRBD2. V was pared by 0 bases and J by 0 bases, with 1 base of the junction left unmatched. There are 15 residues in the CDR3. Germline CDR1 SGDLS, CDR2 YYNGEE. CDR3 DNA sequence: TGTGCCAGCAGCGTAGTGGGACTAAGCACAGATACGCAGTATTTT. Amino acids: CASSVVGLSTDTQYF.

The V and J genes are TRBV18 and TRBJ2-1; D may be TRBD2 (6 bases). The CDR3 covers 15 residues. Trimming cost V 5 bases and J 0 bases, with 11 bases left between them. Germline V gene data show CDR1 as KGHSH and CDR2 as LQKENI. CDR3 sequence: CASSSIGSSYNEQFF. The DNA of the CDR3 is TGTGCCAGCTCATCCATCGGGAGCTCCTACAATGAGCAGTTCTTC.

V and J are TRBV15 and TRBJ2-2; D possibly corresponds to TRBD2 (5 bases). The V gene's germline CDR1 is LNHNV and CDR2 YYDKDF (reference sequence). V was cut by 0 bases and J by 6 bases, with 11 bases left in between. There are 15 residues in the CDR3. This CDR3 is CATSRDLRVAGELFF. DNA for the CDR3: TGTGCCACCAGCAGAGATTTGAGGGTGGCCGGGGAGCTGTTTTTT.

The chain carries TRBV28 and TRBJ2-1, with 8 bases that match TRBD1. The ends lost 5 bases at V and 0 bases at J; junction bases unmatched: 6. Germline V gene sequence: CDR1 MDHEN, CDR2 SYDVKM. The CDR3 totals 16 residues. CDR3 region: CASSLSGQGSYNEQFF. Written as DNA, the CDR3 is TGTGCCAGCAGTCTCAGCGGACAGGGCTCCTACAATGAGCAGTTCTTC.

As regards this clone: Within the sample, other DNA sequences also encode this same CDR3. The V and J genes are TRBV6-5 and TRBJ2-3; no reliable D call. V was cut by 7 bases and J by 2 bases, with 7 bases left in between. The CDR3 runs 12 residues. Germline CDR1 is MNHEY and CDR2 is SVGAGI. In nucleotides, the CDR3 is TGTGCCAGCACAGGCTCCACAGATACGCAGTATTTT. Translation: CASTGSTDTQYF.

The chain combines TRBV27 with TRBJ2-5, with TRBD2 matching over 7 bases. This CDR3 is built from 12 residues. Germline V gene data show CDR1 as MNHEY and CDR2 as SMNVEV (reference sequence). Germline trimming cut 8 bases from V and 5 bases from J; bases unmatched to any gene: 5. CDR3 residues: CASRTRRETQYF. CDR3 in DNA: TGTGCCAGCCGGACTAGAAGGGAGACCCAGTACTTC.

The gene calls are TRBV28 and TRBJ1-1; possible D gene TRBD1, 6 bases. The V end lost 5 bases, the J end lost 0 bases, and 16 bases lay between the germline ends. The CDR3 is 16 residues long. Germline V gene lookup returns CDR1 MDHEN and CDR2 SYDVKM. CDR3: CASSGRTTGLNTEAFF. As DNA, the CDR3 is TGTGCCAGCAGTGGTCGTACGACAGGACTGAACACTGAAGCTTTCTTT.

This clone occurred once. The V gene is TRBV10-3, the J gene TRBJ2-5, with TRBD2 identical over 9 bases. Unmatched junction bases numbered 9, after V lost 3 bases and J lost 1 base. Germline values: CDR1 ENHRY, CDR2 SYGVKD. The CDR3 runs to 17 residues. The CDR3 here is CAISDPPGLASQETQYF. In DNA, the CDR3 is TGTGCCATCAGTGACCCCCCGGGACTAGCTAGCCAAGAGACCCAGTACTTC.

The J gene is TRBJ2-3, the V gene TRBV4-2, with D unresolved. V gave up 2 bases and J gave up 6 bases, with 12 bases separating them. CDR3 length equals 14 residues. Germline CDR1 reads LGHNA; CDR2 reads YNFKEQ. The CDR3 DNA reads TGTGCCAGCAGCCAAACGCTAGGATCCGATACGCAGTATTTT. This translates into CASSQTLGSDTQYF.

The V gene is TRBV6-9, the J gene TRBJ2-7; a possible D gene is TRBD1 (6 bases). V dropped 0 bases and J dropped 0 bases, with 12 bases sitting between them. This CDR3 contains 16 residues. Germline CDR1 reads MNHGY; CDR2 reads SVAAGI. The CDR3 reads CASSYSQGDYSYEQYF. The CDR3 DNA is TGTGCCAGCAGTTATTCACAGGGCGATTACTCCTACGAGCAGTACTTC.

The V gene is TRBV5-1, the J gene TRBJ2-5; 7 bases map to TRBD1. J lost 3 bases, V lost 4 bases, and 9 bases had no gene match. Germline CDR1 is SGHRS and CDR2 is YFSETQ. This CDR3 contains 15 residues. This CDR3 is CASSIRTGWEETQYF. The CDR3 nucleotides are TGCGCCAGCAGCATCCGGACAGGCTGGGAAGAGACCCAGTACTTC.

The V and J genes are TRBV28 and TRBJ2-7; D gene unclear. Trimming took off 4 bases at V and 3 bases at J, with 13 bases between the two ends. Germline V gene data show CDR1 as MDHEN and CDR2 as SYDVKM. The CDR3 length is 14 residues. For the CDR3, the DNA is TGTGCCAGCAGTTCGACTGTTAAAGTCTACGAGCAGTACTTC. The encoded protein is CASSSTVKVYEQYF.

The rearrangement links TRBV3-1 (or the pseudogene TRBV3-2) to TRBJ2-2; D is perhaps TRBD1 (5 bases). Trimming left V 4 bases short and J 2 bases short, with 11 bases between. The germline CDR1 and CDR2 sequences are LGHDT and YNNKEL (reference sequence). The CDR3 is 15 residues long. DNA for the CDR3: TGTGCCAGCAGCCGACTTGACAGAAACACCGGGGAGCTGTTTTTT. It is translated as CASSRLDRNTGELFF.

CDR3 sequence reads: CASSQVPGTGVGTEAFF. Here the CDR3 DNA reads TGTGCCAGCAGCCAAGTTCCCGGGACGGGGGTGGGCACTGAAGCTTTCTTT. The chain employs TRBV14 and TRBJ1-1; tentative D call: TRBD1 (5 bases). The CDR3 is 17 residues long. V was cut by 1 base and J by 4 bases, with 19 bases left in between. Germline loops: CDR1 SGHDN, CDR2 FVKESK.

The chain uses TRBV28 and TRBJ2-5; D is possibly TRBD1 (6 bases). The CDR3 is 17 residues long. Germline CDR1 reads MDHEN; CDR2 reads SYDVKM. V was trimmed by 5 bases and J by 1 base, leaving 20 bases between them. The CDR3 protein is CASSPVRGRGSQETQYF. Written as DNA, the CDR3 is TGTGCCAGCAGTCCTGTACGGGGCAGGGGATCCCAAGAGACCCAGTACTTC.

The chain couples TRBV5-1 to TRBJ2-7; D gene ambiguous. The CDR3 runs to 13 residues. V lost 0 bases and J 3 bases, leaving 7 bases between the germline ends. Per the germline V gene, CDR1 is SGHRS and CDR2 is YFSETQ. CDR3: CASSLGVFYEQYF. Here the CDR3 DNA reads TGCGCCAGCAGCTTGGGGGTTTTCTACGAGCAGTACTTC.

J is TRBJ1-2 and V is TRBV24-1, with 9 bases matching TRBD1. CDR3 size: 13 residues. The ends lost 2 bases at V and 7 bases at J; junction bases unmatched: 1. CDR1 and CDR2 (germline): KGHDR, SFDVKD. This CDR3 is CATSDSDRGGYTF. The CDR3 DNA reads as TGTGCCACCAGTGATTCGGACAGGGGTGGCTACACCTTC.

This clone has a single count. CDR3 bases: TGTGCCAGCAGTTTTTGGGGACTAGCGGGAGGTCCCGGGGAGCTGTTTTTT. It encodes CASSFWGLAGGPGELFF. The chain combines TRBV28 with TRBJ2-2; 15 bases match TRBD2. The CDR3 is 17 residues long. V shed 3 bases and J 6 bases; nucleotides not matched to a gene: 5. Germline V CDR1 and CDR2: MDHEN, SYDVKM.